The 20 T cell receptor beta chains below all came from one sample that was sequenced in a study of Graves' ophthalmopathy and Graves' hyperthyroidism. Scientists amplified the TCR beta CDR3 regions from RNA transcripts. RT-PCR in the first round used HTBI primers; a second-round multiplex PCR followed. TCRdb processed the multiplex PCR reads anew with MiXCR; each CDR3 protein has one entry. The repertoire has hundreds of thousands of distinct CDR3 sequences, roughly 41% of them found once; the top ten carry 3% to 3.5%. What was sequenced was peripheral blood. The receptors were gathered from an adult man with Graves' ophthalmopathy.

The rearrangement joins TRBV9 to TRBJ2-3; 10 bases fit TRBD2. Trimming took 2 bases from V and 3 from J; bases not matched to a gene: 3. In germline, CDR1 is SGDLS, CDR2 YYNGEE. This CDR3 comprises 15 residues. CDR3 residues: CASSVSGGATDTQYF. In nucleotides, the CDR3 is TGTGCCAGCAGCGTGAGCGGGGGGGCAACAGATACGCAGTATTTT.

The sample holds many counts of this clonotype. This rearrangement joins TRBV2 to TRBJ1-1; possible D gene TRBD1, 5 bases. The germline V gene encodes CDR1 SNHLY and CDR2 FYNNEI. This CDR3 has 14 amino acids. Trimming left V 3 bases short and J 3 bases short, with 11 bases between. The CDR3 is CASSDLDSDTEAFF. DNA of the CDR3: TGTGCCAGCAGTGACTTAGACAGCGACACTGAAGCTTTCTTT.

The rearrangement links TRBV24-1 to TRBJ2-5, with 10 bases aligning to TRBD1. CDR3 size: 15 residues. Germline CDR1 reads KGHDR; CDR2 reads SFDVKD. J lost 5 bases, V lost 1 base, and 3 bases had no gene match. The CDR3 bases are TGTGCCACCAGTGATTTTGGGACAGGGGATGAGACCCAGTACTTC. This codes for CATSDFGTGDETQYF.

In the case of this clonotype: A read error may account for a junction end that differs from germline. The chain is built from TRBV10-3 and TRBJ2-6; D unclear. The CDR3 sequence is 15 residues long. CDR1 is ENHRY, CDR2 SYGVKD, per germline. CDR3 nucleotide sequence: TGTGCCAGCAGTGATACCCCTTCTGGGGCCAACGTCCTGACTTTC. Translation: CASSDTPSGANVLTF.

This clonotype was recorded many times. This rearrangement joins TRBV11-3 to TRBJ1-1; D gene unclear. Deletions cut 2 bases from V and 12 bases from J, with 10 bases between. The CDR3 runs 11 residues. The germline V gene has CDR1 SGHNT and CDR2 YENEEA. The CDR3, as DNA: TGTGCCAGCAGCTTACGGGGAGAGTCTTTCTTT. It is translated as CASSLRGESFF.

There are a few counts of this clonotype. This chain joins TRBV4-1 and TRBJ2-7; 7 bases align to TRBD1. The CDR3 totals 15 residues. Losses at the gene ends were 1 base for V and 0 bases for J; bases not matched to a gene: 3. Germline V gene data show CDR1 as MGHRA and CDR2 as YSYEKL. The DNA of the CDR3 is TGCGCCAGCAGCCAAGTTCACAGGGGCTCCTACGAGCAGTACTTC. Protein product: CASSQVHRGSYEQYF.

The rearrangement links TRBV6-6 to TRBJ1-5, with 8 bases that match TRBD1. This CDR3 spans 14 amino acids. CDR1 is MNHNY, CDR2 SVGAGI, per germline (reference sequence). Trimming took 6 bases from V and 6 from J; bases not matched to a gene: 7. The CDR3 nucleotides are TGTGCCAGCAGGCAGGGGGCTAAGGGTCAGCCCCAGCATTTT. It codes for CASRQGAKGQPQHF.

The V gene is TRBV20-1, the J gene TRBJ1-5; weak D call: TRBD1 (5 bases). The CDR3 is 13 amino acids. Trimming removed 1 base from V and 14 bases from J, with 18 bases in between. CDR1 DFQATT and CDR2 SNEGSKA come from the germline V gene (reference sequence). The CDR3 here is CSARAGGEHNEHF. CDR3 in DNA: TGCAGTGCTAGAGCCGGGGGAGAGCACAATGAGCATTTT.

The table lists this clonotype with many counts. The chain carries TRBV20-1 and TRBJ2-7, with 8 nucleotides matching TRBD2. The CDR3 length is 13 residues. From germline, CDR1 is DFQATT and CDR2 SNEGSKA (reference sequence). V trimming: 3 bases; J trimming: 5 bases; junction bases outside the gene matches: 6. CDR3 residues: CSARQLAGDEQYF. CDR3 bases: TGCAGTGCTAGGCAGCTAGCGGGTGACGAGCAGTACTTC.

Points on this clonotype: Sequence at one end of the junction differs from germline and may be a read error. The V and J genes are TRBV10-2 and TRBJ1-5; D is possibly TRBD1 (5 bases). This CDR3 has 17 residues. Per the germline V gene, CDR1 is WSHSY and CDR2 is SAAADI. DNA for the CDR3: TGTGCCAGCAGTGAGTCGCATCAGGGCGGGGACAATCAGCCCCAGCATTTT. Protein product: CASSESHQGGDNQPQHF.

This clonotype was found many times. The rearrangement joins TRBV7-6 to TRBJ1-5, with TRBD1 as a possible D gene (5 bases). Trimming took off 5 bases at V and 7 bases at J, with 15 bases between the two ends. Germline loops: CDR1 SGHVS, CDR2 FNYEAQ. The CDR3 is 14 amino acids. The CDR3 reads CASSPGQGGQPQHF. CDR3 nucleotides: TGTGCCAGCAGCCCTGGGCAGGGCGGACAGCCCCAGCATTTT.

The table lists this clonotype with many counts. V usage is TRBV10-3 and J usage is TRBJ2-7, with 12 positions matching TRBD2. This CDR3 is 15 amino acids long. J gave up 2 bases and V 6 bases, and 5 bases lay outside the gene matches. Germline V CDR1 and CDR2: ENHRY, SYGVKD. CDR3 protein: CAISQLAGGTYEQYF. In DNA, the CDR3 is TGTGCCATCAGCCAACTAGCGGGAGGAACCTACGAGCAGTACTTC.

The rearrangement links TRBV6-1 to TRBJ2-7; a possible D gene is TRBD2 (6 bases). The germline gives CDR1 MNHNS, CDR2 SASEGT. The V end was cut by 11 bases, the J end by 5 bases, with 16 bases between. The CDR3 loop spans 12 amino acids. The CDR3 is CAGGGNGNEQYF. In DNA form, the CDR3 reads TGTGCCGGTGGGGGGAACGGGAACGAGCAGTACTTC.

The chain carries TRBV7-8 and TRBJ2-5; TRBD1 matches at 7 bases. V shed 11 bases, J shed 2 bases, and the junction held 8 bases outside the gene matches. Germline-derived CDR1 and CDR2 are SGHVS and FQNEAQ. The CDR3 is 13 residues long. DNA for the CDR3: TGTGCCTGGAGTAAGGGGGCTCAAGAGACCCAGTACTTC. It is translated as CAWSKGAQETQYF.

A remark on this clonotype: A read error may be the cause here, since a much bigger clone is one base away. Given the absence of the conserved phenylalanine or tryptophan at the CDR3 end, a read error is likely. The chain has TRBV9 and TRBJ2-7; 12 bases line up with TRBD2. J gave up 3 bases and V 3 bases, and 4 bases lay outside the gene matches. CDR3 length: 15 residues. Germline assignment: CDR1 SGDLS and CDR2 YYNGEE. CDR3 DNA: TGTGCCAGCAGCGCGGGACTAGCGGGTGACTACGAGCAGTACCTC. Protein sequence: CASSAGLAGDYEQYL.

The chain links TRBV7-2 to TRBJ2-7; TRBD1 might be the D (6 bases). Germline V gives CDR1 SGHTA, CDR2 FQGNSA. The CDR3 is 14 amino acids. V was pared by 11 bases and J by 4 bases, with 21 bases between. CDR3 residues: CAWSLRPGAYEQYF. The CDR3 DNA reads TGTGCCTGGAGCTTGCGGCCAGGGGCGTACGAGCAGTACTTC.

The V gene is TRBV12-5, the J gene TRBJ1-1, with D perhaps matching TRBD1 (6 bases). Germline V CDR1 and CDR2: LGHNT, FRNRAP. The CDR3 contains 16 residues. The germline V and J ends were trimmed by 2 bases and 4 bases, with 17 bases remaining between them. The CDR3 here is CASGLSNRVEGTEAFF. DNA for the CDR3: TGTGCTAGTGGTTTGTCCAACAGGGTTGAAGGCACTGAAGCTTTCTTT.

The chain combines TRBV7-2 with TRBJ2-7; weak D call: TRBD2 (6 bases). The ends were cut back, 5 bases at V and 6 bases at J, with 32 bases in the middle. This CDR3 is 19 amino acids long. Germline-derived CDR1 and CDR2 are SGHTA and FQGNSA. CDR3 in amino acids: CASSPRPRGRPHSCPEQYF. For the CDR3, the DNA is TGTGCCAGCAGCCCCCGTCCGCGGGGTCGGCCACATTCCTGCCCCGAGCAGTACTTC.

This clonotype showed up many times. The chain has TRBV4-3 and TRBJ1-2; maybe TRBD1 (6 bases). The V end lost 0 bases, the J end lost 10 bases, and 15 bases lay between the germline ends. The germline V gene encodes CDR1 LGHNA and CDR2 YSLEER. This CDR3 spans 14 amino acids. CDR3 sequence (DNA): TGCGCCAGCAGCCAAGAGAGGGACACCTTCGTCTACACCTTC. Protein sequence: CASSQERDTFVYTF.

There are a few counts of this clonotype. CDR3 region: CASSQHDQPQHF. The CDR3, as DNA: TGTGCCAGCAGCCAACACGACCAGCCCCAGCATTTT. The V gene is TRBV3-1, the J gene TRBJ1-5; D not resolved. V was clipped by 2 bases and J by 7 bases, with 6 bases between them. This CDR3 region has 12 residues. Germline CDR1 and CDR2: LGHDT and YNNKEL (reference sequence). Using reference TRBV3-1 and TRBJ1-5 for the parts outside the CDR3, the full variable domain is DTAVSQTPKYLVTQMGNDKSIKCEQNLGHDTMYWYKQDSKKFLKIMFSYNNKELIINETVPNRFSPKSPDKAHLNLHINSLELGDSAVYFCASSQHDQPQHFGDGTRLSIL.